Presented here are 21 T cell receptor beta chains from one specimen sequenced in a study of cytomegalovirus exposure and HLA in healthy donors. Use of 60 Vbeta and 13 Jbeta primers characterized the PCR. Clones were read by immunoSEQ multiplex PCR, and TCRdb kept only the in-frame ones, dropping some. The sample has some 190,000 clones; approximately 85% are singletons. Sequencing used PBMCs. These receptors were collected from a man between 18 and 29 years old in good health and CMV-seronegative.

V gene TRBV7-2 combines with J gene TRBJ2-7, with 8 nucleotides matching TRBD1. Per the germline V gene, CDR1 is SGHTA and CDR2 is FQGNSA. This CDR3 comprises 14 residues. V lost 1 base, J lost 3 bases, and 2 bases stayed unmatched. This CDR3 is CASSLDRGNYEQYF. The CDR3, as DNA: TGTGCCAGCAGCTTAGACAGGGGGAACTACGAGCAGTACTTC. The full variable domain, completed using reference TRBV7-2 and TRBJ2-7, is GAGVSQSPSNKVTEKGKDVELRCDPISGHTALYWYRQSLGQGLEFLIYFQGNSAPDKSGLPSDRFSAERTGGSVSTLTIQRTQQEDSAVYLCASSLDRGNYEQYFGPGTRLTVT.

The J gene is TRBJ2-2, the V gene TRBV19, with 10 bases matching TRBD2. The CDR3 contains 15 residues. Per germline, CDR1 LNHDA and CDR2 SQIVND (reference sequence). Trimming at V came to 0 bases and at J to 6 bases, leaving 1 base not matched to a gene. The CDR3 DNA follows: TGTGCCAGTAGTATAGAAGCGGGAGGGCCCGGGGAGCTGTTTTTT. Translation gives CASSIEAGGPGELFF.

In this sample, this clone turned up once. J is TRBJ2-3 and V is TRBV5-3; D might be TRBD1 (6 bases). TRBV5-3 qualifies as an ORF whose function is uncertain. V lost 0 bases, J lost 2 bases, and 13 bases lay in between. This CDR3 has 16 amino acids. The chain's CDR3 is CARSLEGQRDTDTQYF. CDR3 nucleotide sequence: TGTGCCAGAAGCTTGGAAGGACAGAGAGACACAGATACGCAGTATTTT.

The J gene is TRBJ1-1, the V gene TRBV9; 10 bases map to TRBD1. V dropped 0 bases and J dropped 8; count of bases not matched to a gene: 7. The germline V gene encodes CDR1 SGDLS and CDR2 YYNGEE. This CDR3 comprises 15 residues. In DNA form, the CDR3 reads TGTGCCAGCAGCGTAGGGGACAGGGGCTTGAGGGAAGCTTTCTTT. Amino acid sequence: CASSVGDRGLREAFF. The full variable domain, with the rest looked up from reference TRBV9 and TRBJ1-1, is DSGVTQTPKHLITATGQRVTLRCSPRSGDLSVYWYQQSLDQGLQFLIQYYNGEERAKGNILERFSAQQFPDLHSELNLSSLELGDSALYFCASSVGDRGLREAFFGQGTRLTVV.

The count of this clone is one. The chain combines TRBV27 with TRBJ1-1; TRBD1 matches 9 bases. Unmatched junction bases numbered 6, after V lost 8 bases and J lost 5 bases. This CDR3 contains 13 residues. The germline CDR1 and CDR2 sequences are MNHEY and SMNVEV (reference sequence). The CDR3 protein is CASGQGTGTEAFF. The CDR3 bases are TGTGCCAGCGGACAGGGGACGGGGACTGAAGCTTTCTTT.

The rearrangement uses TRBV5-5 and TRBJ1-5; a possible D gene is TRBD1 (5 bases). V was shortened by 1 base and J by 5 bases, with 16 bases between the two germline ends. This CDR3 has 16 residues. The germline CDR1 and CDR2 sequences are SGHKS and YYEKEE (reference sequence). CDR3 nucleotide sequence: TGTGCCAGCAGCTTGATTTCGTCAGGGATCTATCAGCCCCAGCATTTT. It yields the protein CASSLISSGIYQPQHF.

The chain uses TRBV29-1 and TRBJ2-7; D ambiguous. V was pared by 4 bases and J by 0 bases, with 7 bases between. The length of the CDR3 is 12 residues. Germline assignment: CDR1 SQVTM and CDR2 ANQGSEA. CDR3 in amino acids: CSVVASSYEQYF. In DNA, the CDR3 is TGCAGCGTTGTGGCCAGCTCCTACGAGCAGTACTTC.

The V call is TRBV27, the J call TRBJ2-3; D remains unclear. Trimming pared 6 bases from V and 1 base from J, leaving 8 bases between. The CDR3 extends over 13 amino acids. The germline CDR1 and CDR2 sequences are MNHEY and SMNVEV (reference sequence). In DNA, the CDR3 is TGTGCCAGCAGCCTAATGGGCACAGATACGCAGTATTTT. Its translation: CASSLMGTDTQYF.

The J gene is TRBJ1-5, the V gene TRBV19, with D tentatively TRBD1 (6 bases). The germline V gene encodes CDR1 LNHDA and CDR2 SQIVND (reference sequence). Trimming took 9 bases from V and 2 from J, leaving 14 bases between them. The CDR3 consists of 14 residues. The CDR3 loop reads CASHRVGGNQPQHF. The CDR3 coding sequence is TGTGCCAGCCACAGGGTCGGCGGCAATCAGCCCCAGCATTTT.

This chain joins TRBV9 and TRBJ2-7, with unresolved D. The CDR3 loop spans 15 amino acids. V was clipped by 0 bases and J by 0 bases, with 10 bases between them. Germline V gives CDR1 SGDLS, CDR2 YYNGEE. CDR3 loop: CASSVGGQNSYEQYF. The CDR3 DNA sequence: TGTGCCAGCAGCGTAGGAGGTCAGAACTCCTACGAGCAGTACTTC.

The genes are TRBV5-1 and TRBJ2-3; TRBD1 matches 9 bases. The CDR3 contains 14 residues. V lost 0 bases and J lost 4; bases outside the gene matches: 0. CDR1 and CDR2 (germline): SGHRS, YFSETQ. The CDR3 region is CASSLGDRADTQYF. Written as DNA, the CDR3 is TGCGCCAGCAGCTTGGGGGACAGGGCAGATACGCAGTATTTT.

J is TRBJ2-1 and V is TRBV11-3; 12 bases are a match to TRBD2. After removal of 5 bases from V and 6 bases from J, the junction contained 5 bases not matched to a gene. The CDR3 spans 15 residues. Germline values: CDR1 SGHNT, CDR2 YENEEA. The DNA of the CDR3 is TGTGCCAGCAGCCCCCGACTAGCGGGAGTCAATGAGCAGTTCTTC. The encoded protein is CASSPRLAGVNEQFF.

CDR3 loop: CASWCLILASGSITEQYF. CDR3 nucleotide sequence: TGCGCCAGCTGGTGCTTGATATTGGCTAGCGGGAGTATCACCGAGCAGTACTTC. The chain is built from TRBV10-1 and TRBJ2-7; 10 positions match TRBD2. This CDR3 is built from 18 residues. CDR1 and CDR2 from the germline V gene are WNHNN and SYGVQD (reference sequence). V was pared by 8 bases and J by 6 bases, with 22 bases of the junction left unmatched.

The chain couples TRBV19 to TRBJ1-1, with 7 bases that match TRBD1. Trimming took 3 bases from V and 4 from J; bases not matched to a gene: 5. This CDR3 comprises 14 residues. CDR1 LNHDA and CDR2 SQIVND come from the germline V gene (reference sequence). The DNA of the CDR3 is TGTGCCAGTAGTATGCAGGGGGGCCTCACTGAAGCTTTCTTT. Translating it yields CASSMQGGLTEAFF.

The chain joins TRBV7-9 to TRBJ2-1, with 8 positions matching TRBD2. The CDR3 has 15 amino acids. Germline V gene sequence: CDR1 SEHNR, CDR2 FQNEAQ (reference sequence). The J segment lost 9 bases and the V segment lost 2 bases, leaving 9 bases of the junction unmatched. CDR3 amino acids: CASSLMSGRAVEQFF. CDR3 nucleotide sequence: TGTGCCAGCAGCTTAATGTCCGGGAGGGCCGTTGAGCAGTTCTTC. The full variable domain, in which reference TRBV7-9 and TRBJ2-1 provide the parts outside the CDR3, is DTGVSQNPRHKITKRGQNVTFRCDPISEHNRLYWYRQTLGQGPEFLTYFQNEAQLEKSRLLSDRFSAERPKGSFSTLEIQRTEQGDSAMYLCASSLMSGRAVEQFFGPGTRLTVL.

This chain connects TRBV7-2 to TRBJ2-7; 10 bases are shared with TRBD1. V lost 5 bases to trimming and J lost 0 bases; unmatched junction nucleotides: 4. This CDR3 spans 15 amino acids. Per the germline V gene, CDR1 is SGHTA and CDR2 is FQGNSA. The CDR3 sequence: CASSNGQGVSYEQYF. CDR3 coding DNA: TGTGCCAGCAGCAACGGACAGGGGGTCTCCTACGAGCAGTACTTC.

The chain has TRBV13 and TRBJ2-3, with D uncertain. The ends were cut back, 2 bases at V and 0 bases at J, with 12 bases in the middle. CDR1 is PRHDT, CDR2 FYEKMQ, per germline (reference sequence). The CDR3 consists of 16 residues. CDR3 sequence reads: CASSLCSRPSTDTQYF. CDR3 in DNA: TGTGCCAGCAGCTTATGTAGCAGACCAAGCACAGATACGCAGTATTTT.

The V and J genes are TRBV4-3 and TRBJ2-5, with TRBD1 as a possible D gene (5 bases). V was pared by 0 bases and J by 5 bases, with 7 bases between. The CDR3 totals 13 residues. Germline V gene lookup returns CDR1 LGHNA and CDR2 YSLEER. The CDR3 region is CASSQEPGETQYF. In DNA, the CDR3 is TGCGCCAGCAGCCAAGAGCCAGGGGAGACCCAGTACTTC.

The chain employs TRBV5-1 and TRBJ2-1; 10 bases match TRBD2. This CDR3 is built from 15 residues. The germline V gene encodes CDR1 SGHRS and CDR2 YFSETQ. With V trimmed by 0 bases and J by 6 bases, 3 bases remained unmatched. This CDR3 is CASSLVTSGTNEQFF. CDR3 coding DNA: TGCGCCAGCAGCTTGGTAACTAGCGGGACCAATGAGCAGTTCTTC.

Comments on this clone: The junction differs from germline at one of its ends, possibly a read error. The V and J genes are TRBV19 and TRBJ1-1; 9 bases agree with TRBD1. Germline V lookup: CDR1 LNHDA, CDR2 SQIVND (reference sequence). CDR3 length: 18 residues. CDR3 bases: TGTGCCAGTAGGATAGGGCCCGGTCGACAGGGGGAATTTAGTGAAGCTTTCTTT. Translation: CASRIGPGRQGEFSEAFF.

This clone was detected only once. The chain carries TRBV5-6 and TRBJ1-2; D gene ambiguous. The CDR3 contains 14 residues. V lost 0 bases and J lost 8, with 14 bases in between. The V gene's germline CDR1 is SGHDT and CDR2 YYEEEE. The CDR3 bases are TGTGCCAGCAGCTTGGCCGCGCGGGAGCAGGGCTACACCTTC. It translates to CASSLAAREQGYTF.